The 18 T cell receptor beta chains below all came from one sample that was sequenced in a study of T cell repertoires in cytomegalovirus infection. These receptors are not linked to any known antigen. A single record per CDR3 protein comes from TCRdb applying MiXCR to the reads. The repertoire holds more than 40,000 distinct CDR3 sequences, roughly 20% seen once, with about 90% in the top ten. The input for sequencing was CD8+ T cells from cultured PBMCs, taken from culture after CMV antigen stimulation. The receptor source for this set is a human donor in good health (CMV status not recorded). Some clones in this sample may be carry-over from other donors' samples.

This clonotype turned up a few times. The rearrangement links TRBV4-2 to TRBJ2-2, with 12 positions matching TRBD1. The V gene's germline CDR1 is LGHNA and CDR2 YNFKEQ. V lost 5 bases to trimming and J lost 0 bases; unmatched junction nucleotides: 4. CDR3 length: 17 residues. CDR3 residues: CASSFRDRGPNTGELFF. CDR3 coding DNA: TGTGCCAGCAGCTTCCGGGACAGGGGGCCGAACACCGGGGAGCTGTTTTTT.

The sample holds a few counts of this clonotype. The chain carries TRBV7-2 and TRBJ1-5, with D perhaps matching TRBD1 (5 bases). V dropped 4 bases and J dropped 4 bases, with 11 bases sitting between them. This CDR3 comprises 14 residues. Germline loops: CDR1 SGHTA, CDR2 FQGNSA. The CDR3 is CASSYGGANQPQHF. CDR3 coding DNA: TGTGCCAGCAGCTACGGGGGAGCAAATCAGCCCCAGCATTTT.

In this sample, this clonotype turned up a few times. The gene calls are TRBV28 and TRBJ2-7; unclear D gene. V was cut by 10 bases and J by 0 bases, with 10 bases left in between. This CDR3 region has 12 residues. Germline CDR1 is MDHEN and CDR2 is SYDVKM. DNA of the CDR3: TGTGCCACCCGGGCGGACTCCTACGAGCAGTACTTC. Its protein product is CATRADSYEQYF.

The genes are TRBV7-2 and TRBJ1-2; D call uncertain. Trimming took off 1 base at V and 2 bases at J, with 11 bases between the two ends. CDR1 is SGHTA and CDR2 is FQGNSA in the germline V gene. The CDR3 runs to 15 residues. CDR3 coding DNA: TGTGCCAGCAGCTTAGAAGGGCATATGAACTATGGCTACACCTTC. Translation: CASSLEGHMNYGYTF.

In its sample, this clonotype is medium-sized. The chain employs TRBV27 and TRBJ2-7; D not resolved. Germline-derived CDR1 and CDR2 are MNHEY and SMNVEV (reference sequence). The V end was cut by 0 bases, the J end by 1 base, with 7 bases between. The CDR3 consists of 14 residues. CDR3 amino acids: CASSLSEISYEQYF. The CDR3 DNA is TGTGCCAGCAGTTTATCAGAGATATCCTACGAGCAGTACTTC.

The chain carries TRBV12-3 or TRBV12-4 and TRBJ2-5; the D gene could be TRBD1 or TRBD2 (6 bases each). CDR3 length: 15 amino acids. V was pared by 5 bases and J by 3 bases, with 16 bases between. In nucleotides, the CDR3 is TGTGCCAGCAGTCCTCCGGGGGCAGGGGAAGAGACCCAGTACTTC. This encodes CASSPPGAGEETQYF.

This clonotype was counted a few times. The chain uses TRBV20-1 and TRBJ1-6; 7 bases align to TRBD1. The CDR3 length is 14 residues. Germline values: CDR1 DFQATT, CDR2 SNEGSKA (reference sequence). The V gene end was trimmed by 5 bases and the J gene end by 7 bases; junction bases not matched to a gene: 8. The CDR3 region is CSASDGTDNSPLHF. The CDR3 DNA reads as TGCAGTGCTTCGGACGGGACAGACAATTCACCCCTCCACTTT.

This clonotype showed up just a few times. This chain connects TRBV7-2 to TRBJ1-4; a possible D gene is TRBD1 (5 bases). The CDR3 length is 15 residues. V shed 5 bases and J shed 6 bases, with 16 bases lying between them. Germline V gene data show CDR1 as SGHTA and CDR2 as FQGNSA. The CDR3 loop is CASSPRAVVYEKLFF. The CDR3 DNA reads as TGTGCCAGCAGCCCCAGGGCCGTAGTTTATGAAAAACTGTTTTTT.

The chain has TRBV7-9 and TRBJ2-1; 8 bases are a match to TRBD2. V shed 4 bases and J 0 bases; nucleotides not matched to a gene: 11. The germline V gene has CDR1 SEHNR and CDR2 FQNEAQ (reference sequence). The CDR3 loop spans 18 amino acids. The CDR3 protein is CASSSPSSGGSSYNEQFF. CDR3 sequence (DNA): TGTGCCAGCAGCTCTCCTTCGTCGGGGGGGAGCTCCTACAATGAGCAGTTCTTC.

The chain uses TRBV20-1 and TRBJ1-1; D remains ambiguous. Germline lookup yields CDR1 DFQATT and CDR2 SNEGSKA (reference sequence). Between the trimmed V and J ends, which lost 6 bases and 0 bases, there was a span of 8 bases. The CDR3 runs to 12 residues. The CDR3 loop is CSARELNTEAFF. The CDR3 nucleotides are TGCAGTGCCCGGGAGTTGAACACTGAAGCTTTCTTT.

CDR3 protein: CASSLGPPGANVLTF. CDR3 DNA sequence: TGTGCCAGCAGCCTCGGGCCTCCTGGGGCCAACGTCCTGACTTTC. The rearrangement joins TRBV7-7 to TRBJ2-6; no clear D gene. Looked up from germline, CDR1 is SSHAT and CDR2 is FNYEAQ (reference sequence). The CDR3 covers 15 residues. V was trimmed by 5 bases and J by 2 bases, leaving 10 bases between them.

This clonotype has only a few counts. The chain carries TRBV27 and TRBJ1-5, with TRBD1 matching 8 bases. This CDR3 contains 16 residues. J gave up 7 bases and V 0 bases, and 8 bases lay outside the gene matches. The germline CDR1 and CDR2 sequences are MNHEY and SMNVEV (reference sequence). CDR3 protein: CASSLSPTGARQPQHF. DNA for the CDR3: TGTGCCAGCAGTTTATCCCCGACAGGGGCTCGGCAGCCCCAGCATTTT.

This chain connects TRBV12-3 or TRBV12-4 to TRBJ2-7; D perhaps matches TRBD1 (5 bases). The V end was cut by 2 bases, the J end by 2 bases, with 13 bases between. The CDR3 consists of 15 residues. CDR3 amino acids: CASSLSAGNTYEQYF. The DNA for the CDR3 is TGTGCCAGCAGTTTATCGGCAGGGAATACCTACGAGCAGTACTTC.

The gene calls are TRBV2 and TRBJ2-7; 7 nucleotides match TRBD2. Germline assignment: CDR1 SNHLY and CDR2 FYNNEI. The CDR3 runs to 15 residues. Trimming removed 5 bases from V and 2 bases from J; junction bases left unmatched: 9. The CDR3 nucleotides are TGTGCCAGCAGTCCACGCGCGAGCGGGACCTACGAGCAGTACTTC. Translating gives CASSPRASGTYEQYF.

J is TRBJ2-5 and V is TRBV7-9; unclear D gene. Trimming left V 1 base short and J 3 bases short, with 6 bases between. The CDR3 loop spans 13 amino acids. CDR1 is SEHNR and CDR2 is FQNEAQ in the germline V gene (reference sequence). The CDR3 here is CASSLVPEETQYF. Written as DNA, the CDR3 is TGTGCCAGCAGCTTAGTTCCCGAAGAGACCCAGTACTTC.

There are a few counts of this clonotype. The V call is TRBV28, the J call TRBJ2-3; D possibly corresponds to TRBD2 (6 bases). The CDR3 consists of 13 residues. CDR1 and CDR2 from the germline V gene are MDHEN and SYDVKM. Trimming left V 2 bases short and J 8 bases short, with 11 bases between. This CDR3 reads CASSLTGLSTQYF. As DNA, the CDR3 is TGTGCCAGCAGTTTAACGGGACTTAGTACGCAGTATTTT.

This clonotype has just a few counts. The J gene is TRBJ2-3, the V gene TRBV7-6; 10 positions agree with TRBD1. CDR1 SGHVS and CDR2 FNYEAQ come from the germline V gene. J was trimmed by 7 bases and V by 5 bases; bases with no gene match: 6. The CDR3 has 14 residues. CDR3 sequence: CASSPRDRGHTQYF. The CDR3 nucleotides read TGTGCCAGCAGCCCCCGGGACAGGGGTCATACGCAGTATTTT.

Only a few counts were recorded for this clonotype. The CDR3: CASSEYPLAVASTDTQYF. CDR3 in DNA: TGTGCCAGCAGTGAATATCCCCTAGCGGTGGCTAGCACAGATACGCAGTATTTT. The genes are TRBV2 and TRBJ2-3, with 7 bases fitting TRBD2. The germline CDR1 and CDR2 sequences are SNHLY and FYNNEI. The CDR3 sequence is 18 residues long. V lost 2 bases to trimming and J lost 0 bases; unmatched junction nucleotides: 11.